Listed below are T cell receptor beta chains from one sample, sequenced in a study of T cells after yellow fever vaccination. TCRdb re-called the 5' RACE reads through MiXCR, storing one row per CDR3 protein. The data hold hundreds of thousands of distinct CDR3 sequences, with 21% observed a single time. The source was PBMCs, collected approximately 22 days after the first yellow fever vaccination. These receptors originate from a young man who received the YFV17D yellow fever vaccine. Both conserved end residues are part of each CDR3. D genes are given only for firm matches. Rows may omit the clone size; those that give it use once, few, many or a size class.

>TRBD2|TRBV6-2/TRBV6-3|TRBJ2-1|few
CASRGSGGANEQFF
TGTGCCAGCAGGGGTAGCGGGGGTGCCAATGAGCAGTTCTTC
>.|TRBV2|TRBJ2-2|few
CASGADGTGELFF
TGTGCCAGCGGGGCAGACGGCACCGGGGAGCTGTTTTTT
>.|TRBV19|TRBJ1-5|few
CASKTTTGGRQPQHF
TGTGCCAGCAAAACAACGACTGGGGGCCGGCAGCCCCAGCATTTT
>.|TRBV11-3|TRBJ2-3|many
CASSLGTADTQYF
TGTGCCAGCAGCTTAGGGACGGCAGATACGCAGTATTTT
>TRBD2|TRBV5-5|TRBJ2-7|.
CASRAGTSGGSSYEQYF
TGTGCCAGCAGGGCCGGGACTAGCGGGGGGTCCTCCTACGAGCAGTACTTC
>TRBD1|TRBV29-1|TRBJ2-7|.
CSATGTGGSYEQYF
TGCAGCGCCACCGGGACAGGGGGCTCCTACGAGCAGTACTTC
>TRBD1|TRBV4-3|TRBJ2-5|few
CASSQNSAGGRETQYF
TGCGCCAGCAGCCAAAATTCGGCAGGGGGCAGGGAGACCCAGTACTTC
>.|TRBV7-9|TRBJ2-2|few
CASSFPGVSNTGELFF
TGTGCCAGCAGCTTCCCGGGAGTCTCGAACACCGGGGAGCTGTTTTTT
>TRBD2|TRBV6-1|TRBJ2-3|.
CASSGMGRTSGGMTDTQYF
TGTGCCAGCAGTGGGATGGGTCGGACTAGCGGGGGGATGACAGATACGCAGTATTTT
>.|TRBV7-9|TRBJ1-2|many
CASSLEHGFQANYGYTF
TGTGCCAGCAGCTTAGAACATGGGTTTCAAGCTAACTATGGCTACACCTTC
>TRBD1|TRBV6-5|TRBJ1-4|few
CASSYGGQRNEKLFF
TGTGCCAGCAGTTATGGGGGACAGAGAAATGAAAAACTGTTTTTT
>.|TRBV20-1|TRBJ2-7|few
CSASHESYEQYF
TGCAGTGCTAGCCACGAGTCCTACGAGCAGTACTTC
>TRBD1|TRBV3-1|TRBJ1-5|few
CASSPKPSDRDNRGMIQPQHF
TGTGCCAGCAGCCCTAAACCGTCCGACAGGGATAACCGAGGAATGATTCAGCCCCAGCATTTT
>.|TRBV30|TRBJ2-5|.
CAWSSGGTQYF
TGTGCCTGGAGTAGTGGGGGGACCCAGTACTTC
>.|TRBV18|TRBJ2-1|.
CASSPTGPEQFF
TGTGCCAGCTCACCAACGGGGCCTGAGCAGTTCTTC
>.|TRBV12-5|TRBJ1-5|.
CASGFGGGQPQHF
TGTGCTAGTGGTTTCGGCGGGGGTCAGCCCCAGCATTTT
>.|TRBV12-3/TRBV12-4|TRBJ1-4|few
CASSFTAGAGELFF
TGTGCCAGCAGTTTTACGGCAGGCGCCGGTGAACTGTTTTTT
>.|TRBV5-1|TRBJ1-1|few
CASSWPGEGTEAFF
TGCGCCAGCAGCTGGCCCGGGGAGGGCACTGAAGCTTTCTTT
>.|TRBV27|TRBJ1-2|few
CASSLRREEGYTF
TGTGCCAGCAGTTTACGCAGAGAGGAAGGCTACACCTTC
>.|TRBV7-2|TRBJ2-5|.
CASSFSRTQRETQYF
TGTGCCAGCAGCTTTAGTAGGACCCAAAGAGAGACCCAGTACTTC
>.|TRBV18|TRBJ2-5|.
CASSPGQTQYF
TGTGCCAGCTCACCGGGACAGACCCAGTACTTC
>.|TRBV27|TRBJ1-2|few
CASSPTGAVHYGYTF
TGTGCCAGCAGCCCGACGGGGGCGGTTCACTATGGCTACACCTTC
>.|TRBV28|TRBJ2-3|few
CASSLAGPLSDTQYF
TGTGCCAGCAGTTTGGCGGGGCCACTTTCAGATACGCAGTATTTT
>.|TRBV10-3|TRBJ2-1|few
CAISERRAATSGSYNEQFF
TGTGCCATCAGTGAGCGGAGGGCGGCGACCTCTGGCTCCTACAATGAGCAGTTCTTC
>TRBD2|TRBV7-6|TRBJ2-7|many
CASSLRTSGALYEQYF
TGTGCCAGCAGCTTAAGGACTAGCGGGGCCCTCTACGAGCAGTACTTC
>TRBD1|TRBV29-1|TRBJ1-4|.
CSVAQGDRLGKLFF
TGCAGCGTCGCACAAGGGGACAGGCTAGGAAAACTGTTTTTT
>TRBD2|TRBV20-1|TRBJ2-7|few
CCARDAKASGGYEQYF
TGCTGTGCTAGAGATGCGAAGGCTAGCGGGGGCTACGAGCAGTACTTC
>TRBD1|TRBV5-1|TRBJ1-6|many
CASSLEGTGVSPLHF
TGCGCCAGCAGCTTGGAAGGGACAGGGGTTTCACCCCTCCACTTT
>.|TRBV15|TRBJ2-3|.
CATQLAADTQYF
TGTGCCACCCAGCTAGCCGCAGATACGCAGTATTTT
>.|TRBV20-1|TRBJ2-5|few
CGTGTETQYF
TGCGGTACGGGGACAGAGACCCAGTACTTC
>.|TRBV7-2|TRBJ2-7|few
CASSLATAWLRSYEQYF
TGTGCCAGCAGCTTAGCCACAGCATGGCTAAGGTCCTACGAGCAGTACTTC
>.|TRBV7-9|TRBJ1-6|.
CASSRVGSPLHF
TGTGCCAGCAGCAGGGTTGGTTCACCCCTCCACTTT
>.|TRBV20-1|TRBJ1-3|.
CSANKGETGNTIYF
TGCAGTGCTAATAAAGGGGAAACTGGAAACACCATATATTTT
>.|TRBV7-2|TRBJ2-5|few
CASSPRPRGKTQYF
TGTGCCAGCAGCCCGCGTCCTAGGGGAAAGACCCAGTACTTC
>TRBD2|TRBV12-3/TRBV12-4|TRBJ2-5|.
CASSPQLAGGPETQYF
TGTGCCAGCAGTCCCCAACTAGCGGGGGGGCCTGAGACCCAGTACTTC
>.|TRBV18|TRBJ2-1|few
CASSPNPEVEQFF
TGTGCCAGCTCACCGAACCCCGAAGTTGAGCAGTTCTTC
>.|TRBV29-1|TRBJ1-1|.
CSASAGSMNTEAFF
TGCAGCGCCTCCGCGGGGTCCATGAACACTGAAGCTTTCTTT
>TRBD2|TRBV20-1|TRBJ2-5|many
CSAGTSPDGGTQYF
TGCAGCGCCGGGACTAGCCCTGATGGAGGGACCCAGTACTTC
>.|TRBV27|TRBJ1-2|few
CASRELGGYGYTF
TGTGCCAGCAGGGAACTTGGGGGATATGGCTACACCTTC
>.|TRBV4-1|TRBJ1-5|many
CASSQPNQPQHF
TGCGCCAGCAGCCAACCCAATCAGCCCCAGCATTTT
>.|TRBV7-6|TRBJ1-1|.
CASSLDAGREAFF
TGTGCCAGCAGCTTAGATGCCGGACGGGAAGCTTTCTTT
>.|TRBV10-3|TRBJ1-4|.
CAISEKGSTNEKLFF
TGTGCCATCAGTGAGAAGGGGAGCACTAATGAAAAACTGTTTTTT
>TRBD1|TRBV20-1|TRBJ1-1|.
CSARGSFF
TGCAGTGCCAGGGGGTCTTTCTTT
>.|TRBV24-1|TRBJ2-1|.
CATSDSGRYNEQFF
TGTGCCACCAGTGATTCGGGGAGGTACAATGAGCAGTTCTTC
>.|TRBV25-1|TRBJ2-7|.
CASSATAYEQYF
TGTGCCAGCAGTGCCACGGCCTACGAGCAGTACTTC
>TRBD1|TRBV12-3/TRBV12-4|TRBJ2-4|few
CASSFPGGLTQYF
TGTGCCAGCAGTTTCCCAGGGGGCCTTACTCAGTACTTC
>.|TRBV7-2|TRBJ2-2|.
CASRRTTNTGELFF
TGTGCCAGCAGGAGGACGACGAACACCGGGGAGCTGTTTTTT
>TRBD2|TRBV12-3/TRBV12-4|TRBJ2-3|few
CASGLLAGGDTQYF
TGTGCCAGCGGGCTTCTAGCGGGCGGGGATACGCAGTATTTT
>.|TRBV10-3|TRBJ2-2|few
CASRDGPNTGELFF
TGTGCCTCAAGGGACGGGCCGAACACCGGGGAGCTGTTTTTT
>.|TRBV20-1|TRBJ2-5|.
CSARRSAETQYF
TGCAGTGCCCGGAGATCTGCAGAGACCCAGTACTTC
>TRBD1|TRBV5-1|TRBJ2-1|.
CASVWDRGGEQFF
TGCGCCAGCGTGTGGGACAGGGGCGGTGAGCAGTTCTTC
>.|TRBV7-9|TRBJ2-2|few
CASSPPVAADTGELFF
TGTGCCAGCAGCCCGCCGGTGGCGGCGGACACCGGGGAGCTGTTTTTT
>.|TRBV20-1|TRBJ1-3|few
CSAQDVTTSGNTIYF
TGCAGTGCTCAGGACGTAACTACTTCTGGAAACACCATATATTTT